These 9 T cell receptor beta chains came from one sample sequenced in a study of radiotherapy plus CTLA-4 blockade in lung cancer. Repertoires were generated with immunoSEQ multiplex PCR, while TCRdb's copy carries only in-frame clones and drops some. The sample yields 45,000 or so clones, 73% seen once. Here the sequenced sample was peripheral blood, taken from a patient treated with radiotherapy plus ipilimumab. These receptors all stem from a human donor with non-small cell lung cancer who had a complete response to radiotherapy plus ipilimumab.

This clone was observed once. The chain carries TRBV7-3 and TRBJ2-1; 10 bases agree with TRBD2. CDR3 length equals 15 residues. Unmatched junction bases numbered 10, after V lost 5 bases and J lost 9 bases. Germline V gives CDR1 SGHTA, CDR2 FQGTGA. Here the CDR3 DNA reads TGTGCCAGCAGCCGACTAGCGGGTGACGTGGGTGAGCAGTTCTTC. It specifies CASSRLAGDVGEQFF.

The chain uses TRBV30 and TRBJ1-5; TRBD1 aligns across 7 bases. CDR3 length: 14 residues. V shed 5 bases and J 4 bases; nucleotides not matched to a gene: 8. The germline V gene encodes CDR1 GTSNPN and CDR2 SVGIG (reference sequence). CDR3 residues: CAWRRDSSNQPQHF. For the CDR3, the DNA is TGTGCCTGGCGCCGGGACAGCAGTAATCAGCCCCAGCATTTT.

V usage is TRBV11-2 and J usage is TRBJ2-2; 9 bases match TRBD1. After removal of 6 bases from V and 6 bases from J, the junction contained 8 bases not matched to a gene. The germline gives CDR1 SGHAT, CDR2 FQNNGV. This CDR3 is built from 15 residues. The DNA for the CDR3 is TGTGCCAGCAGACCAACGGGACAGGGTTCCGGGGAGCTGTTTTTT. This gives the protein CASRPTGQGSGELFF.

Here the CDR3 reads CASSLSRGRYQPQHF. CDR3 sequence (DNA): TGTGCCAGCAGCTTAAGCAGGGGGCGGTATCAGCCCCAGCATTTT. The chain employs TRBV7-2 and TRBJ1-5, with 8 positions matching TRBD1. The germline V gene has CDR1 SGHTA and CDR2 FQGNSA. This CDR3 comprises 15 residues. J lost 5 bases, V lost 2 bases, and 5 bases had no gene match.

This sequence joins TRBV2 and TRBJ2-3; 9 bases agree with TRBD2. Germline CDR1 SNHLY, CDR2 FYNNEI. This CDR3 has 14 amino acids. V trimming: 4 bases; J trimming: 9 bases; junction bases outside the gene matches: 8. The chain's CDR3 is CASSVVSGRDTQYF. The CDR3 coding sequence is TGTGCCAGCAGTGTAGTTAGCGGGAGAGACACGCAGTATTTT.

The V gene is TRBV28, the J gene TRBJ1-3, with D possibly matching TRBD1 (5 bases). Between the trimmed V and J ends, which lost 2 bases and 6 bases, there was a span of 14 bases. This CDR3 comprises 15 residues. Germline V gene sequence: CDR1 MDHEN, CDR2 SYDVKM. The CDR3 sequence: CASSLDVGGVNTIYF. The DNA for the CDR3 is TGTGCCAGCAGTTTAGACGTGGGAGGGGTAAACACCATATATTTT. Full variable domain (outside the CDR3, taken from reference TRBV28 and TRBJ1-3): DVKVTQSSRYLVKRTGEKVFLECVQDMDHENMFWYRQDPGLGLRLIYFSYDVKMKEKGDIPEGYSVSREKKERFSLILESASTNQTSMYLCASSLDVGGVNTIYFGEGSWLTVV.

The V and J genes are TRBV9 and TRBJ2-7, with TRBD2 as a possible D gene (5 bases). The CDR3 covers 14 residues. The germline V and J ends were trimmed by 6 bases and 7 bases, with 20 bases remaining between them. The germline V gene encodes CDR1 SGDLS and CDR2 YYNGEE. The CDR3 loop reads CASTPQIGPGEQYF. CDR3 nucleotides: TGTGCCAGCACCCCTCAAATCGGTCCGGGGGAGCAGTACTTC.

The chain joins TRBV6-5 to TRBJ2-7; TRBD1 agrees at 9 bases. From germline, CDR1 is MNHEY and CDR2 SVGAGI. J was trimmed by 2 bases and V by 5 bases; bases with no gene match: 7. This CDR3 is 15 amino acids long. The CDR3: CASSNGQGMTYEQYF. CDR3 bases: TGTGCCAGCAGTAACGGACAGGGGATGACCTACGAGCAGTACTTC.

The chain links TRBV21-1 to TRBJ2-7; the tabulated D call, TRBD1, remains unverified against the DNA. TRBV21-1 is described as a pseudogene. The CDR3 sequence is 15 residues long. In DNA, the CDR3 is TGTGCCAGCAGCAACAGAGACAGGGGGCAGGACGAGCAGTACTTC. Translated: CASSNRDRGQDEQYF.